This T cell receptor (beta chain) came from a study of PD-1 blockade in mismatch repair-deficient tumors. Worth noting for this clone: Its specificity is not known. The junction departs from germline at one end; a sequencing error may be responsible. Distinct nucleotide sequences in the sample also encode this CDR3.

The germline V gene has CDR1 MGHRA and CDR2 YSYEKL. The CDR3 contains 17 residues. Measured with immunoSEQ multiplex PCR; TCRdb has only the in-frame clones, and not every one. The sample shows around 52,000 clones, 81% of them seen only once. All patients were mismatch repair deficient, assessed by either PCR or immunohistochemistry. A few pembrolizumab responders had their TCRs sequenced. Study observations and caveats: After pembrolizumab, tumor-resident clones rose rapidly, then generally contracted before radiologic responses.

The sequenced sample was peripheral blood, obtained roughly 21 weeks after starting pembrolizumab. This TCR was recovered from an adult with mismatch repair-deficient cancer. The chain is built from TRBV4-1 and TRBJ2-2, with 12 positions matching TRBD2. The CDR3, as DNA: TGCGCCAGTAGCCGTTTACTAGCGGGAGGAAACACCGGGGAGCTGTTTTTT. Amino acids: CASSRLLAGGNTGELFF.